This TCR beta chain originates from a study of T cells after yellow fever vaccination. Study-wide results and caveats: Peaking faster, on day 5 versus 15, the secondary response was nonetheless weaker. FACS-sorted repertoires might harbor abundant contaminating clonotypes from the bulk population. Primary-vaccination clones mostly resurfaced post-booster (roughly 97% CD4, 85% to 90% CD8).

For this clonotype: The antigen is not known.

This CDR3 comprises 13 residues. V was trimmed by 5 bases and J by 1 base, leaving 11 bases between them. Per germline, CDR1 DFQATT and CDR2 SNEGSKA (reference sequence). TCR cDNA, made by 5'RACE template switching, carried an added universal primer site and UMIs. TCRdb called the 5' RACE reads again in MiXCR, with one record for every CDR3 protein. Among approximately 260,000 distinct CDR3 sequences listed, 5.2% were seen once. The chain couples TRBV20-1 to TRBJ1-1; D remains unclear. This TCR was sampled from a man aged 18-30 years who received the YFV17D yellow fever vaccine. This sample comprised CD4+ T cells sorted from PBMCs, obtained on the day of the yellow fever booster vaccination. CDR3 sequence: CSAGIGGNTEAFF. CDR3 DNA sequence: TGCAGTGCTGGCATAGGCGGGAACACTGAAGCTTTCTTT.